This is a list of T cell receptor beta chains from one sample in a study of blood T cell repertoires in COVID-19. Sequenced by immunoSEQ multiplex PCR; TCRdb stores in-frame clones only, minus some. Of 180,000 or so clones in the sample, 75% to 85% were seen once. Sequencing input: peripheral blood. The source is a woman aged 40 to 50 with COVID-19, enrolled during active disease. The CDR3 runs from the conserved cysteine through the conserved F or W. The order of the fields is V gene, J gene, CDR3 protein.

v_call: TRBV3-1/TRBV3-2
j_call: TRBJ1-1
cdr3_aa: CASSQGAAEAFF

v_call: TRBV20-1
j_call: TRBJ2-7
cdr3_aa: CSASRLLESEQYF

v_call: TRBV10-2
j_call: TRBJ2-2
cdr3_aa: CASSDVGGLGIGELFF

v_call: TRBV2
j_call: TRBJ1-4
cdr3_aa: CASSVSGTAEKLFF

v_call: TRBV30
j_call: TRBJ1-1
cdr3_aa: CAWSGSGQGRAFF

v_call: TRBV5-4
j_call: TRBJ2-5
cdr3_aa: CASSSRGSRETQYF

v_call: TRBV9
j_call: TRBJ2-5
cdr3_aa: CASSSRFGAGAKETQYF

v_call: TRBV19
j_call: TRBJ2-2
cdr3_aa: CASSSPGGPHTGELFF

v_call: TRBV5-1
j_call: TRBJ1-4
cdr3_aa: CASSPGHRTSPNEKLFF

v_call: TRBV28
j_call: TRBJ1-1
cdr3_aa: CASSFSSTEAFF

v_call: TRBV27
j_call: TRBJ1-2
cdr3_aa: CASSLRQGTRYGYTF

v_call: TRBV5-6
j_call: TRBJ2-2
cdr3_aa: CASSWNRRADGELFF

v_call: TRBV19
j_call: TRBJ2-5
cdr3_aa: CASSIPQAPGTQYF

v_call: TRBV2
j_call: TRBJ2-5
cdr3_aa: CASSEGQGSSLETQYF

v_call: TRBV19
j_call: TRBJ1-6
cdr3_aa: CASSFSSYNSPLHF

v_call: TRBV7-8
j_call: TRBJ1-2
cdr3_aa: CASSLVTQDGYTF

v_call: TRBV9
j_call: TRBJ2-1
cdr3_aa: CASSVGGMRANEQFF

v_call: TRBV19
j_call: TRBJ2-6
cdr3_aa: CASSPRTGVLAGANVLTF

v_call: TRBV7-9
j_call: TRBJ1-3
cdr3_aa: CASSQDSGNTIYF

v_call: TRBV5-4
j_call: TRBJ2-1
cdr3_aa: CASSIGQGSYNEQFF

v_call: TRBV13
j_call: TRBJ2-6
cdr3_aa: CASSSQTGSSGANVLTF

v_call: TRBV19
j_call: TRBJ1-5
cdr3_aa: CASRTVRQGNNQPQHF

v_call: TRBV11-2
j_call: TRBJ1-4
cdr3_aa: CASSPRGDRGQWGNEKLFF

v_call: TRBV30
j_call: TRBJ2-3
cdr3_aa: CAWSWGPSGNADTQYF

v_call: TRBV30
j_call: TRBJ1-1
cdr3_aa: CAWRAGSWYTEAFF

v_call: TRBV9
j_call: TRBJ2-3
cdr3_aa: CASSVEGTSLNTQYF

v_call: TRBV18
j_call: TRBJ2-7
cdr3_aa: CASSPTANPHEQYF

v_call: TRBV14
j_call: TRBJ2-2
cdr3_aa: CASSQEVRSGELFF

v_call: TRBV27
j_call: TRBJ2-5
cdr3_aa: CASSHTGVQYF

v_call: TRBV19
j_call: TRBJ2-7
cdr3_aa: CASSIRTGIHEQYF

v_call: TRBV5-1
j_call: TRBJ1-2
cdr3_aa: CASSSEVGQNYGYTF

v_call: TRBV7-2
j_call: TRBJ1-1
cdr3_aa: CASSHLGGAITEAFF

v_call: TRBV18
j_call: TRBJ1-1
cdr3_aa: CASSAGFDTEAFF

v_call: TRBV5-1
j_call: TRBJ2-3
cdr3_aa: CASRTGYTDTQYF

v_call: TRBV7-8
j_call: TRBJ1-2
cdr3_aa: CASSLVAQGDYGYTF

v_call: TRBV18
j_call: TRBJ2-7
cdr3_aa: CASSPLPSGGSYEQYF

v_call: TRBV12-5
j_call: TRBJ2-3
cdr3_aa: CASGSQAGADTQYF

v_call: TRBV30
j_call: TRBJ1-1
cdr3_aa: CAWRVPGTGGAFEAFF

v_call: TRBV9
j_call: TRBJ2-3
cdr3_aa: CASRRLGGTDTQYF

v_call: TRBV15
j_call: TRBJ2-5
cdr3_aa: CATSRDRRGGQETQYF